These 26 T cell receptor beta chains originate from one sample sequenced in a study of blood T cell repertoires in COVID-19. The method was immunoSEQ multiplex PCR; TCRdb's version includes in-frame clones alone and lacks a portion of them. The data hold about 250,000 clones, with 86% observed a single time. The material sequenced was peripheral blood. The receptors were gathered from a woman older than 75 with COVID-19, enrolled during active disease.

V usage is TRBV20-1 and J usage is TRBJ2-3, with 8 bases aligning to TRBD2. Trimming removed 3 bases from V and 4 bases from J; junction bases left unmatched: 15. This CDR3 comprises 17 residues. CDR1 and CDR2 (germline): DFQATT, SNEGSKA (reference sequence). For the CDR3, the DNA is TGCAGTGCTAGTAAGCCCCTGGGTAGCGGGGACGCAGATACGCAGTATTTT. Translated: CSASKPLGSGDADTQYF.

This chain joins TRBV9 and TRBJ2-2; TRBD2 matches at 7 bases. The CDR3 spans 16 residues. From germline, CDR1 is SGDLS and CDR2 YYNGEE. The ends lost 4 bases at V and 1 base at J; junction bases unmatched: 7. The CDR3 nucleotides read TGTGCCAGCAGCCCCTTCGCGGGGGAGAACACCGGGGAGCTGTTTTTT. As protein: CASSPFAGENTGELFF.

This clone showed up just once. The chain has TRBV7-2 and TRBJ1-6; D possibly corresponds to TRBD1 (5 bases). The CDR3 consists of 14 residues. CDR1 SGHTA and CDR2 FQGNSA come from the germline V gene. Trimming took off 5 bases at V and 14 bases at J, with 19 bases between the two ends. The CDR3 DNA is TGTGCCAGCAGCCCCCCGAGCGGGGCGGGAGCCCTCCACTTT. This codes for CASSPPSGAGALHF. Supplemented by reference TRBV7-2 and TRBJ1-6, the full variable domain reads GAGVSQSPSNKVTEKGKDVELRCDPISGHTALYWYRQSLGQGLEFLIYFQGNSAPDKSGLPSDRFSAERTGGSVSTLTIQRTQQEDSAVYLCASSPPSGAGALHFGNGTRLTVT.

The chain has TRBV6-1 and TRBJ1-3; no clear D. V lost 4 bases, J lost 4 bases, and 17 bases lay in between. The V gene's germline CDR1 is MNHNS and CDR2 SASEGT. CDR3 length equals 16 residues. CDR3 bases: TGTGCCAGCAGTGGGGTTCGAGGGTGGGAAGGAAACACCATATATTTT. This encodes CASSGVRGWEGNTIYF.

V usage is TRBV6-5 and J usage is TRBJ1-2; TRBD1 matches at 10 bases. CDR3 length: 15 residues. Per the germline V gene, CDR1 is MNHEY and CDR2 is SVGAGI. V dropped 2 bases and J dropped 5; count of bases not matched to a gene: 5. The CDR3 region has the DNA TGTGCCAGCAGTTACACCCCGGGACAGGGGTATGGCTACACCTTC. This translates into CASSYTPGQGYGYTF.

The gene calls are TRBV28 and TRBJ1-3; TRBD1 is a possible D gene (6 bases). V shed 4 bases and J shed 4 bases, with 20 bases lying between them. The germline CDR1 and CDR2 sequences are MDHEN and SYDVKM. The CDR3 loop spans 17 amino acids. CDR3 residues: CASSSPRRGGKGNTIYF. CDR3 bases: TGTGCCAGCAGTTCTCCCCGGCGGGGGGGCAAGGGAAACACCATATATTTT.

This chain links TRBV5-1 with TRBJ1-2; 9 nucleotides line up with TRBD1. With V trimmed by 0 bases and J by 8 bases, 5 bases remained unmatched. CDR3 size: 14 residues. The germline V gene encodes CDR1 SGHRS and CDR2 YFSETQ. The CDR3 is CASSLGQGVGGYTF. The DNA of the CDR3 is TGCGCCAGCAGCTTGGGACAGGGGGTAGGAGGCTACACCTTC.

This clone has a handful of counts. The chain couples TRBV3-1 (or the pseudogene TRBV3-2) to TRBJ2-1, with 7 bases that match TRBD2. Per the germline V gene, CDR1 is LGHDT and CDR2 is YNNKEL (reference sequence). The ends lost 5 bases at V and 7 bases at J; junction bases unmatched: 8. The CDR3 is 14 amino acids. CDR3 loop: CASSSGGGKNEQFF. CDR3 in DNA: TGTGCCAGCAGCTCTGGGGGAGGGAAGAATGAGCAGTTCTTC.

The rearrangement links TRBV7-9 to TRBJ2-7; TRBD2 matches 10 bases. Per germline, CDR1 SEHNR and CDR2 FQNEAQ (reference sequence). The V segment lost 5 bases and the J segment 0 bases; nucleotides outside the gene matches: 13. CDR3 length: 18 amino acids. CDR3 protein: CASSPGDSGLAVSYEQYF. The CDR3 DNA follows: TGTGCCAGCAGCCCCGGTGATTCTGGACTAGCGGTCTCCTACGAGCAGTACTTC.

The chain is built from TRBV3-1 (or the pseudogene TRBV3-2) and TRBJ1-1; TRBD1 matches 7 bases. Germline V gives CDR1 LGHDT, CDR2 YNNKEL (reference sequence). V lost 1 base to trimming and J lost 1 base; unmatched junction nucleotides: 0. CDR3 length: 14 amino acids. CDR3 sequence: CASSQGTGNTEAFF. The CDR3 coding sequence is TGTGCCAGCAGCCAAGGGACAGGGAACACTGAAGCTTTCTTT.

Only one count was recorded for this clone. This chain connects TRBV13 to TRBJ1-3, with D perhaps TRBD1 (5 bases). CDR1 PRHDT and CDR2 FYEKMQ come from the germline V gene (reference sequence). The CDR3 sequence is 15 residues long. V was pared by 3 bases and J by 2 bases, with 11 bases between. For the CDR3, the DNA is TGTGCCAGCAGCTTTCCCACAGGCGCTGGAAACACCATATATTTT. Protein sequence: CASSFPTGAGNTIYF.

This chain connects TRBV6-5 to TRBJ1-1; no definite D call. Germline CDR1 and CDR2: MNHEY and SVGAGI. The CDR3 is 14 amino acids. The ends were cut back, 6 bases at V and 2 bases at J, with 13 bases in the middle. In DNA, the CDR3 is TGTGCCAGCAGGTTATCCGGGGTTAACACTGAAGCTTTCTTT. This gives the protein CASRLSGVNTEAFF.

This clone was seen more than once but under ten times. V gene TRBV5-4 combines with J gene TRBJ1-5; D may be TRBD1 (5 bases). V was trimmed by 9 bases and J by 3 bases, leaving 13 bases between them. CDR1 and CDR2 (germline): SGHNT, YYREEE (reference sequence). The CDR3 runs to 13 residues. For the CDR3, the DNA is TGTGCCATGGGCAGGGCCCCCAATCAGCCCCAGCATTTT. Its translation: CAMGRAPNQPQHF.

V is TRBV5-1 and J is TRBJ1-3; 11 bases map to TRBD1. With 4 bases clipped from V and 4 bases from J, the junction kept 4 bases outside the gene matches. Germline V gene lookup returns CDR1 SGHRS and CDR2 YFSETQ. The CDR3 loop spans 15 amino acids. CDR3 in DNA: TGCGCCAGCAGCCGGACAGGGGGCGAGGGAAACACCATATATTTT. Amino acid sequence: CASSRTGGEGNTIYF. The complete variable domain, with remaining parts taken from reference TRBV5-1 and TRBJ1-3, reads KAGVTQTPRYLIKTRGQQVTLSCSPISGHRSVSWYQQTPGQGLQFLFEYFSETQRNKGNFPGRFSGRQFSNSRSEMNVSTLELGDSALYLCASSRTGGEGNTIYFGEGSWLTVV.

The chain combines TRBV18 with TRBJ1-1; maybe TRBD1 (6 bases). Per the germline V gene, CDR1 is KGHSH and CDR2 is LQKENI. Trimming took off 0 bases at V and 4 bases at J, with 9 bases between the two ends. This CDR3 comprises 14 residues. This chain's CDR3 is CASSPPQGSTEAFF. Here the CDR3 DNA reads TGTGCCAGCTCACCACCTCAGGGGTCCACTGAAGCTTTCTTT.

The J gene is TRBJ2-3, the V gene TRBV29-1, with 10 positions matching TRBD2. Germline CDR1 is SQVTM and CDR2 is ANQGSEA. The CDR3 contains 13 residues. J was trimmed by 1 base and V by 6 bases; bases with no gene match: 1. The DNA for the CDR3 is TGCAGCGTAACTAGCGGGGGCACAGATACGCAGTATTTT. This encodes CSVTSGGTDTQYF.

The chain links TRBV3-1 (or the pseudogene TRBV3-2) to TRBJ1-2; possibly TRBD1 for D (6 bases). Germline V lookup: CDR1 LGHDT, CDR2 YNNKEL (reference sequence). The CDR3 consists of 13 residues. V was shortened by 5 bases and J by 9 bases, with 16 bases between the two germline ends. This chain's CDR3 is CASSEGGHLSYTF. CDR3 coding DNA: TGTGCCAGCAGCGAAGGGGGACACTTAAGCTACACCTTC.

To note about this clone: This CDR3 is also generated by other DNA sequences in the sample. This chain's CDR3 is CASRGGGNQPQHF. The CDR3 nucleotides are TGTGCCAGCAGGGGAGGGGGGAATCAGCCCCAGCATTTT. The rearrangement links TRBV12-3 or TRBV12-4 to TRBJ1-5; tentatively, D is TRBD1 (6 bases). The CDR3 totals 13 residues. The V gene lost 6 bases and the J gene lost 4 bases, with 10 bases spanning the gap.

CDR3 amino acids: CASSLARGGGRETQYF. The DNA for the CDR3 is TGTGCCAGCAGCTTAGCTAGAGGGGGGGGCCGGGAGACCCAGTACTTC. This chain joins TRBV7-6 and TRBJ2-5, with a weak D call TRBD2 (7 bases). The CDR3 runs to 16 residues. Trimming stripped 0 bases from V and 5 bases from J, with 16 bases between. Germline values: CDR1 SGHVS, CDR2 FNYEAQ.

For this clone: Other DNA sequences in the sample encode the same CDR3. This chain joins TRBV5-1 and TRBJ1-6, with TRBD1 identical over 10 bases. The germline V gene encodes CDR1 SGHRS and CDR2 YFSETQ. Trimming took 4 bases from V and 7 from J; bases not matched to a gene: 2. CDR3 length: 14 residues. CDR3 residues: CASSQGQGNSPLHF. CDR3 DNA sequence: TGCGCCAGCAGCCAGGGACAGGGGAATTCACCCCTCCACTTT.

The J gene is TRBJ2-5, the V gene TRBV7-8, with a weak D call TRBD1 (6 bases). Trimming shortened V by 1 base and J by 5 bases, and 14 bases separated the two germline ends. The CDR3 consists of 15 residues. Germline V lookup: CDR1 SGHVS, CDR2 FQNEAQ. The CDR3 DNA reads TGTGCCAGCAGCTTAGTAGCCAGGGGATTGGAGACCCAGTACTTC. Residues: CASSLVARGLETQYF.

This clone appeared a single time. V and J are TRBV28 and TRBJ2-7, with a possible D match to TRBD1 (6 bases). The germline CDR1 and CDR2 sequences are MDHEN and SYDVKM. V was trimmed by 5 bases and J by 0 bases, leaving 8 bases between them. CDR3 length: 13 amino acids. The CDR3 sequence is CASSQGSSYEQYF. CDR3 DNA sequence: TGTGCCAGCAGTCAGGGGTCCTCCTACGAGCAGTACTTC.

This chain uses TRBV19 with TRBJ1-2; 8 bases fit TRBD1. There are 14 residues in the CDR3. Trimming cost V 9 bases and J 1 base; bases outside gene matches: 7. Germline V gene lookup returns CDR1 LNHDA and CDR2 SQIVND (reference sequence). CDR3 residues: CASRAGQGNYGYTF. Here the CDR3 DNA reads TGTGCCAGCCGCGCCGGACAGGGTAACTATGGCTACACCTTC.

The chain links TRBV4-2 to TRBJ2-2; 8 nucleotides align to TRBD2. The CDR3 sequence is 16 residues long. Germline CDR1 and CDR2: LGHNA and YNFKEQ. V trimming: 0 bases; J trimming: 7 bases; junction bases outside the gene matches: 7. This CDR3 reads CASSQDIGSGNGELFF. The CDR3 DNA reads TGTGCCAGCAGCCAAGATATTGGTAGCGGGAACGGGGAGCTGTTTTTT.

The gene calls are TRBV5-4 and TRBJ1-6; 7 nucleotides match TRBD1. Germline values: CDR1 SGHNT, CDR2 YYREEE (reference sequence). The CDR3 totals 15 residues. The trim removed 6 bases at V and 7 bases at J, leaving 10 bases unmatched. The CDR3 region is CASTIQGVLNSPLHF. CDR3 DNA: TGTGCCAGCACAATTCAGGGGGTTTTGAATTCACCCCTCCACTTT.

This clone was seen once. The CDR3 sequence: CASDGTAHYQPQHF. The CDR3, as DNA: TGTGCCAGCGACGGGACAGCCCATTATCAGCCCCAGCATTTT. V is TRBV2 and J is TRBJ1-5; TRBD1 matches 7 bases. This CDR3 region has 14 residues. Unmatched junction bases numbered 9, after V lost 8 bases and J lost 5 bases. In germline, CDR1 is SNHLY, CDR2 FYNNEI. Based on the CDR3 plus reference TRBV2 and TRBJ1-5, the full variable domain is EPEVTQTPSHQVTQMGQEVILRCVPISNHLYFYWYRQILGQKVEFLVSFYNNEISEKSEIFDDQFSVERPDGSNFTLKIRSTKLEDSAMYFCASDGTAHYQPQHFGDGTRLSIL.